These T cell receptor beta chains were read from a single sample in a study of chemoradiotherapy in HPV16-positive cancers. Data came from immunoSEQ multiplex PCR; TCRdb stores just in-frame clones and leaves some out. The table includes almost 15,000 clones, almost 90% detected once. The source was blood, collected from a patient who underwent chemoradiotherapy. The receptors were sampled from a human donor with HPV-associated anogenital cancer. Each CDR3 is given with its conserved first and last residue. Fields, in order: J gene, V gene, D gene, clone size, CDR3 DNA, CDR3 protein. The D gene is left open where the match is weak. Some rows have no size entry. The others give once, few or many, or a class for an expanded clone.

j_gene: TRBJ2-7; v_gene: TRBV19; d_gene: TRBD2; abundance: .; CDR3nt: TGTGCCAGTAGCAGTAGCGGGAGGGCGAATGAGCAGTACTTC; CDR3aa: CASSSSGRANEQYF
j_gene: TRBJ1-2; v_gene: TRBV10-1; d_gene: .; abundance: .; CDR3nt: TGCGCCAGCAGTGAAGGGGGGATCTATGGCTACACCTTC; CDR3aa: CASSEGGIYGYTF
j_gene: TRBJ1-2; v_gene: TRBV10-3; d_gene: .; abundance: .; CDR3nt: TGTGCCATCAGTGAGTCGATCGGGAGGGGTGGCTACACCTTC; CDR3aa: CAISESIGRGGYTF
j_gene: TRBJ1-2; v_gene: TRBV5-4; d_gene: .; abundance: .; CDR3nt: TGTGCCAGCAGCCCGGGGACGTCAAACTATGGCTACACCTTC; CDR3aa: CASSPGTSNYGYTF
j_gene: TRBJ1-3; v_gene: TRBV4-1; d_gene: .; abundance: .; CDR3nt: TGCGCCAGCAGCCAAGTTTTGGGCTCTGGAAACACCATATATTTT; CDR3aa: CASSQVLGSGNTIYF
j_gene: TRBJ2-1; v_gene: TRBV5-6; d_gene: .; abundance: .; CDR3nt: TGTGCCAGCAGCTTGGGGACCAGGGGTAATGAGCAGTTCTTC; CDR3aa: CASSLGTRGNEQFF
j_gene: TRBJ1-2; v_gene: TRBV7-9; d_gene: TRBD1; abundance: .; CDR3nt: TGTGCCAGCAGCCCGGGACAGGGCCTCTATGGCTACACCTTC; CDR3aa: CASSPGQGLYGYTF
j_gene: TRBJ1-1; v_gene: TRBV14; d_gene: .; abundance: .; CDR3nt: TGTGCCAGCAGCCAAGCGACAGGATCTGAAGCTTTCTTT; CDR3aa: CASSQATGSEAFF
j_gene: TRBJ2-1; v_gene: TRBV9; d_gene: .; abundance: .; CDR3nt: TGTGCCAGCAGCGTAGCGGTGGGGGGCGGATCCTACAATGAGCAGTTCTTC; CDR3aa: CASSVAVGGGSYNEQFF
j_gene: TRBJ2-5; v_gene: TRBV5-1; d_gene: .; abundance: .; CDR3nt: TGCGCCAGCAGCTTGGGAGGCAGCCCTCAAGAGACCCAGTACTTC; CDR3aa: CASSLGGSPQETQYF
j_gene: TRBJ1-1; v_gene: TRBV10-1; d_gene: .; abundance: once; CDR3nt: TGCGCCAGCAGTGAGCAGGGCACTGAAGCTTTCTTT; CDR3aa: CASSEQGTEAFF
j_gene: TRBJ2-7; v_gene: TRBV27; d_gene: .; abundance: once; CDR3nt: TGTGCCAGCAGTTTATTTGAGGCCCCGTACGAGCAGTACTTC; CDR3aa: CASSLFEAPYEQYF
j_gene: TRBJ2-7; v_gene: TRBV30; d_gene: .; abundance: .; CDR3nt: TGTGCCTGGATTCTGACTGCAAAGAGCTCCTACGAGCAGTACTTC; CDR3aa: CAWILTAKSSYEQYF
j_gene: TRBJ1-4; v_gene: TRBV19; d_gene: .; abundance: .; CDR3nt: TGTGCCAGTCGCGTACATTCAGGGGCAACTAATGAAAAACTGTTTTTT; CDR3aa: CASRVHSGATNEKLFF